This T cell receptor (beta chain) is from a study of blood T cells in healthy people across ages. Study-wide results and caveats: More naive CD4+ cells and higher diversity were found in long-lived than in aged donors.

CDR3 length: 14 residues. Germline CDR1 reads MNHEY; CDR2 reads SVGEGT. This clonotype was observed a single time. Antigen unknown. Sequence at one end of the junction differs from germline and may be a read error. A sample-barcoded 5' primer and a J-beta primer mix were used in a second PCR of roughly 7 to 12 cycles. Each CDR3 protein is one row after TCRdb ran MiXCR on the 5' RACE reads. The sample lists 1.5 million to 2 million distinct CDR3 sequences, less than 50% occurring once. The chain employs TRBV6-2 or TRBV6-3 and TRBJ2-1, with 12 bases fitting TRBD2. The sequenced material came from blood. The receptor was isolated from a woman between 40 and 55 years old in good health. CDR3 bases: TGTACCAGCAATCTAGCGGGGGGGGGCCGTGAGCAGTTCTTC. Protein: CTSNLAGGGREQFF.